The sequence of this T cell receptor beta chain was determined in a study of T cells in localized non-small cell lung cancer. The study, taken as a whole, reports: The study linked higher blood T cell density to longer overall survival.

A word on this clone: Its antigen is unidentified.

Method: immunoSEQ multiplex PCR; TCRdb's copy keeps in-frame clones and lacks some. The sample carries more than 20,000 clones, roughly 87% recorded once. The source is a male donor older than 55 with stage I squamous cell lung carcinoma. The starting material was peripheral blood, obtained before any cancer treatment.

The CDR3 spells CASSLSVQGLYGYTF. The CDR3 DNA reads as TGTGCCAGCAGTTTATCAGTTCAGGGCCTATATGGCTACACCTTC. The chain recombines TRBV27 with TRBJ1-2, with D possibly being TRBD1 (5 bases). V was trimmed by 0 bases and J by 5 bases, leaving 13 bases between them. The germline V gene encodes CDR1 MNHEY and CDR2 SMNVEV (reference sequence). The CDR3 runs to 15 residues.